The 13 T cell receptor beta chains below were found in one sample sequenced in a study of shared clonotypes between healthy human individuals. Naive CD8 cells lacked CD45RO and underwent positive selection for CCR7, leaving out terminally differentiated effector memory CD45RA+ cells. Profiling relied on immunoSEQ multiplex PCR, and the TCRdb table lists in-frame clones only, not all of them. Counted here are fewer than 850,000 clones, about 96% occurring once; the ten biggest clones make up less than 0.25%. The sequenced sample consisted of naive CD8+ T cells sorted from blood. These receptors were taken from a young man in good health.

The genes are TRBV5-4 and TRBJ2-1; 9 positions agree with TRBD2. Germline V lookup: CDR1 SGHNT, CDR2 YYREEE (reference sequence). The length of the CDR3 is 16 residues. Trimming at V came to 4 bases and at J to 1 base, leaving 6 bases not matched to a gene. CDR3 nucleotide sequence: TGTGCCAGCAGCGGGTTAGCGGGAGTGTCCTACAATGAGCAGTTCTTC. Residues: CASSGLAGVSYNEQFF.

This clone was detected once. This chain connects TRBV7-9 to TRBJ2-3, with D possibly TRBD2 on 6 matching bases. From germline, CDR1 is SEHNR and CDR2 FQNEAQ (reference sequence). With 5 bases removed from V and 2 bases from J, the gap between germline ends came to 14 bases. The CDR3 contains 15 residues. This chain's CDR3 is CASSPEEGSTDTQYF. CDR3 DNA: TGTGCCAGCAGCCCGGAGGAGGGTTCCACAGATACGCAGTATTTT.

The J gene is TRBJ2-3, the V gene TRBV6-1; D gene ambiguous. This CDR3 has 15 residues. From germline, CDR1 is MNHNS and CDR2 SASEGT. V lost 3 bases and J lost 0, with 10 bases in between. This CDR3 is CASSDFPASTDTQYF. Written as DNA, the CDR3 is TGTGCCAGCAGTGATTTCCCGGCTAGCACAGATACGCAGTATTTT.

The rearrangement joins TRBV11-2 to TRBJ1-1, with 12 positions matching TRBD1. Germline CDR1 reads SGHAT; CDR2 reads FQNNGV. V shed 4 bases and J 5 bases; nucleotides not matched to a gene: 8. This CDR3 has 16 residues. CDR3 amino acids: CASSSREGQGATEAFF. CDR3 nucleotides: TGTGCCAGCAGCTCCCGGGAGGGACAGGGGGCGACTGAAGCTTTCTTT.

The rearrangement uses TRBV29-1 and TRBJ2-1; D is possibly TRBD2 (5 bases). The CDR3 spans 13 residues. Germline lookup yields CDR1 SQVTM and CDR2 ANQGSEA. V shed 4 bases and J shed 5 bases, with 12 bases lying between them. The CDR3 is CSVVPPTNNEQFF. The CDR3 DNA follows: TGCAGCGTTGTTCCCCCGACTAACAATGAGCAGTTCTTC.

Notes on this clone: Other DNA sequences in the same sample also yield this CDR3. The gene calls are TRBV7-3 and TRBJ2-7; 8 positions agree with TRBD2. V gave up 3 bases and J gave up 0 bases; unmatched junction bases: 4. The CDR3 is made up of 15 amino acids. CDR1 is SGHTA and CDR2 is FQGTGA in the germline V gene. The CDR3 DNA reads TGTGCCAGCAGCTTGGCGGGAGGCGACTCCTACGAGCAGTACTTC. As protein: CASSLAGGDSYEQYF.

V is TRBV27 and J is TRBJ1-5, with D possibly being TRBD1 (6 bases). Looked up from germline, CDR1 is MNHEY and CDR2 is SMNVEV (reference sequence). V was trimmed by 5 bases and J by 8 bases, leaving 13 bases between them. The CDR3 is 13 amino acids. CDR3 region: CASSPIGQKPQHF. The CDR3 nucleotides read TGTGCCAGCAGTCCGATCGGACAGAAGCCCCAGCATTTT.

The V gene is TRBV10-3, the J gene TRBJ2-1; 7 positions match TRBD2. Germline V gene data show CDR1 as ENHRY and CDR2 as SYGVKD. The CDR3 spans 15 residues. J gave up 3 bases and V 8 bases, and 10 bases lay outside the gene matches. CDR3 nucleotides: TGTGCCATCGGGGACGGGGCTAGCGGCTACAATGAGCAGTTCTTC. This translates into CAIGDGASGYNEQFF.

The CDR3 coding sequence is TGTGCCAGCAGCTTATTGTCGGATGAATTGGAGACCCAGTACTTC. Protein product: CASSLLSDELETQYF. This chain joins TRBV11-2 and TRBJ2-5; D remains ambiguous. Germline V lookup: CDR1 SGHAT, CDR2 FQNNGV. Trimming removed 2 bases at V and 5 bases at J, with 15 bases between. The CDR3 length is 15 residues. Using reference TRBV11-2 and TRBJ2-5 for the parts outside the CDR3, the full variable domain is EAGVAQSPRYKIIEKRQSVAFWCNPISGHATLYWYQQILGQGPKLLIQFQNNGVVDDSQLPKDRFSAERLKGVDSTLKIQPAKLEDSAVYLCASSLLSDELETQYFGPGTRLLVL.

The chain couples TRBV29-1 to TRBJ2-5; D not resolved. Germline values: CDR1 SQVTM, CDR2 ANQGSEA. V gave up 1 base and J gave up 0 bases, with 6 bases separating them. The CDR3 sequence is 13 residues long. This CDR3 reads CSVEGDNQETQYF. In DNA form, the CDR3 reads TGCAGCGTTGAAGGAGACAACCAAGAGACCCAGTACTTC.

The DNA of the CDR3 is TGTGCCAGCAGCTCCCCGGCTATTGAGCAGTTCTTC. This sequence encodes CASSSPAIEQFF. The chain employs TRBV6-5 and TRBJ2-1; D remains unclear. The CDR3 totals 12 residues. V was shortened by 6 bases and J by 9 bases, with 12 bases between the two germline ends. Germline CDR1 MNHEY, CDR2 SVGAGI.

This chain joins TRBV5-1 and TRBJ2-6; D call uncertain. The ends were cut back, 0 bases at V and 2 bases at J, with 6 bases in the middle. Per germline, CDR1 SGHRS and CDR2 YFSETQ. There are 15 residues in the CDR3. This chain's CDR3 is CASSLDGAGANVLTF. The CDR3 DNA reads TGCGCCAGCAGCTTGGATGGGGCTGGGGCCAACGTCCTGACTTTC.

V is TRBV7-2 and J is TRBJ2-5; the D gene is possibly TRBD2 (5 bases). Germline CDR1 and CDR2: SGHTA and FQGNSA. Trimming left V 2 bases short and J 2 bases short, with 15 bases between. CDR3 length equals 16 residues. The CDR3 protein is CASSLWEHVAQETQYF. In DNA form, the CDR3 reads TGTGCCAGCAGCTTATGGGAACACGTAGCGCAAGAGACCCAGTACTTC.